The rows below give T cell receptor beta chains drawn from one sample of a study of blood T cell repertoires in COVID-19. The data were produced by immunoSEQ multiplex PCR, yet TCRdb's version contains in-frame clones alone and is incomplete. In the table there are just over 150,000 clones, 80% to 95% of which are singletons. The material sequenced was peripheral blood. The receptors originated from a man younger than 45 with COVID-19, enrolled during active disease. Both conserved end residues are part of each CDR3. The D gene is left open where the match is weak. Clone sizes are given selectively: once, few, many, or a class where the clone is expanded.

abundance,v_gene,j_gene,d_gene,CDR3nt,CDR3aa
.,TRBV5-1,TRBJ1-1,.,TGCGCCAGCAGCTTGTGGGCAGGGAACACTGAAGCTTTCTTT,CASSLWAGNTEAFF
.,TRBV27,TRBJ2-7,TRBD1,TGTGCCAGCAGTTGGACAGGGAGTACCTACGAGCAGTACTTC,CASSWTGSTYEQYF
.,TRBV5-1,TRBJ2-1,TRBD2,TGCGCCAGCAGCCACGGGACTAGCTTCGGGAATGAGCAGTTCTTC,CASSHGTSFGNEQFF
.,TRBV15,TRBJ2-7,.,TGTGCCACCAGCAGAAGAGGCCAGAATTCCTACGAGCAGTACTTC,CATSRRGQNSYEQYF
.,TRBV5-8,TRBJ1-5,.,TGTGCCAGCAGCCCCCCTCCACAGGGATCGGCCCAGCATTTT,CASSPPPQGSAQHF
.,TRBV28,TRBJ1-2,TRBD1,TGTGCCAGCAGTACAAACGCCCAGGGGGCGCGAGGCTACACCTTC,CASSTNAQGARGYTF
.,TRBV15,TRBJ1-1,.,TGTGCCACCAGCCAATTCAAAGGGGACACTGAAGCTTTCTTT,CATSQFKGDTEAFF
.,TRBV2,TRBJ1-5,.,TGTGCCAGCGGAGGCAGGAGGAATAGCAATCAGCCCCAGCATTTT,CASGGRRNSNQPQHF
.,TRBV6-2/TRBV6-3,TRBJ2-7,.,TGTGCCAGCAGCCGACAGTCAGCCTACGAGCAGTACTTC,CASSRQSAYEQYF
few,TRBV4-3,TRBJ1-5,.,TGCGCCAGCAGCCAAGATTCCGGGGGAGGTGGCAATCAGCCCCAGCATTTT,CASSQDSGGGGNQPQHF
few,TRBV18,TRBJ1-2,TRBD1,TGTGCCAGCTCACCACCGGGACAGGGGGCTAGCTACACCTTC,CASSPPGQGASYTF
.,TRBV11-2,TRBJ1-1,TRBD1,TGTGCCAGCAGCGTGGACAGGGTAGGGACTGAAGCTTTCTTT,CASSVDRVGTEAFF
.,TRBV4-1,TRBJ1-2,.,TGCGCCAGCAGCCAGCATTCAACTCAGGGCTATGGCTACACCTTC,CASSQHSTQGYGYTF
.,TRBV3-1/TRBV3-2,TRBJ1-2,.,TGTGCCAGCAGCCAAGTATATAGGGAGGTTGGCTATGGCTACACCTTC,CASSQVYREVGYGYTF
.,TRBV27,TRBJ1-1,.,TGTGCCAGCAGTTTCCGTGGGAGCAACACTGAAGCTTTCTTT,CASSFRGSNTEAFF
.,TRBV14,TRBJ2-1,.,TGTGCCAGCAGCCAGAGGCAGGGTCGCAACAATGAGCAGTTCTTC,CASSQRQGRNNEQFF
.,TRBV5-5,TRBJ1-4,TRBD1,TGTGCCAGCAGCACGACCTACCGGGACAGGGGGGATTTAGCTAATGAAAAACTGTTTTTT,CASSTTYRDRGDLANEKLFF
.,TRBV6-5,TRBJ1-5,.,TGTGCCAGCAGCTACTCCTATGGTCAGCCCCAGCATTTT,CASSYSYGQPQHF
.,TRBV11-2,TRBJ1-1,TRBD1,TGTGCCAGCAGCGCACGGACAGGGAACACTGAAGCTTTCTTT,CASSARTGNTEAFF
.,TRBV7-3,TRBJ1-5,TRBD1,TGTGCCAGCAGCGGGGACAGAAATCAGCCCCAGCATTTT,CASSGDRNQPQHF